This T cell receptor (beta chain) was found in a study of blood T cells in healthy people across ages. Germline assignment: CDR1 MNHNY and CDR2 SVGAGI (reference sequence). The CDR3 has 15 amino acids. Whole-study findings and limits: As naive T cell percentage varied, TCR beta diversity correlated strongly with it.

Sample-barcoded 5' priming and a J-beta primer mix drove a second PCR of about 6 to 12 cycles. Sequencing yielded, for each sample, at least 3 million paired-end reads carrying CDR3. TCRdb re-called the 5' RACE reads through MiXCR, storing one row per CDR3 protein. Of over 700,000 distinct CDR3 sequences listed, 20% to 25% were seen once; the top ten hold 9.4%. This clonotype came up a few times. Its antigen is undetermined. One junction end disagrees with the germline gene, perhaps due to a read error. The sample was also linked to a second study, of T cells of mothers and their children. As that report states: Compared with unrelated pairs, related mother-child pairs had slightly higher, non-significant overlap. The search for persistent microchimeric T cell clones detected none.

This clonotype originated in a boy younger than 18 in good health. The sequenced sample consisted of blood. V usage is TRBV6-6 and J usage is TRBJ2-2, with D possibly TRBD2 on 6 matching bases. CDR3 DNA sequence: TGTGCCAGCAGTTACCTACTAGCTATACCCGGGGAGCTGTTTTTC. Its protein is CASSYLLAIPGELFF.